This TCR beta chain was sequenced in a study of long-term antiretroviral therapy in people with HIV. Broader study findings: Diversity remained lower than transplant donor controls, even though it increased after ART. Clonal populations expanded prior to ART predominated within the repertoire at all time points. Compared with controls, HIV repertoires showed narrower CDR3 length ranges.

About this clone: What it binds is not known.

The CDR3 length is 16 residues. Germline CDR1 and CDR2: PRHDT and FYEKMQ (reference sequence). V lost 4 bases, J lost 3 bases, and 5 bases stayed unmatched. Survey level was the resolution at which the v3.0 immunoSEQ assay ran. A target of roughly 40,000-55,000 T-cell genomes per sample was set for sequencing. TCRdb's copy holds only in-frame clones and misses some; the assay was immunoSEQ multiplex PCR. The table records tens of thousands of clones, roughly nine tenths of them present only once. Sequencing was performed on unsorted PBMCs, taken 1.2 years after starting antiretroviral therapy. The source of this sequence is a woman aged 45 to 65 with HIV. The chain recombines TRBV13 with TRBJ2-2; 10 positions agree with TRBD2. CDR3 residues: CASSSPSGGDTGELFF. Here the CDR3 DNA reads TGTGCCAGCAGCTCCCCAAGCGGGGGGGACACCGGGGAGCTGTTTTTT.